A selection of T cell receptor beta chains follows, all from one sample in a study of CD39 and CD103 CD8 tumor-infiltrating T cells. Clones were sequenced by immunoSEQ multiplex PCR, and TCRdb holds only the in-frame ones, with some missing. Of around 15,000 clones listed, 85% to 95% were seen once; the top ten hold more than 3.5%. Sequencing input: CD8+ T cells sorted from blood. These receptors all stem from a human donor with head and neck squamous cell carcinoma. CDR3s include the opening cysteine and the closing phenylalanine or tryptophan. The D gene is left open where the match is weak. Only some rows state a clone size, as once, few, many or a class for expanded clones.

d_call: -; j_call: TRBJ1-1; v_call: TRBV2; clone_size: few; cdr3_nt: TGTGCCAGCAGTGATCTTCGGAGCTATACCCGGAACACTGAAGCTTTCTTT; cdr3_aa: CASSDLRSYTRNTEAFF
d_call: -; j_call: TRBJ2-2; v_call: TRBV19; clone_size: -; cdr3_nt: TGTGCCAGTACGGAGAACACCGGGGAGCTGTTTTTT; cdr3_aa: CASTENTGELFF
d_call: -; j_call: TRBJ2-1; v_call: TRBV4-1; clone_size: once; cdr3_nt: TGCGCCAGCAGCCAAGTGGGGTTCGCTGAGCAGTTCTTC; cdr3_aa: CASSQVGFAEQFF
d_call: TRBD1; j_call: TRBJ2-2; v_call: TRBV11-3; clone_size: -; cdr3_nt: TGTGCCAGCACGACAGGGCACACCGGGGAGCTGTTTTTT; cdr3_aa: CASTTGHTGELFF
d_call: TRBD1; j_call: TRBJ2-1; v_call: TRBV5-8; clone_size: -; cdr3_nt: TGTGCCAGCAGCTGGGGGATCGGGGACAGCCCCTACAATGAGCAGTTCTTC; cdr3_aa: CASSWGIGDSPYNEQFF
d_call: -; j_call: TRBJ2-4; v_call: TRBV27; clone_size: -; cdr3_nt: TGTGCCAGCAGCCCCCGCGACACCAACATTCAGTACTTC; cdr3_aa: CASSPRDTNIQYF
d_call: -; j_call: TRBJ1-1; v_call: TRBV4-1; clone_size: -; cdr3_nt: TGCGCCAGCAGCCAAGTTGGGAAGAACACTGAAGCTTTCTTT; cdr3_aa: CASSQVGKNTEAFF
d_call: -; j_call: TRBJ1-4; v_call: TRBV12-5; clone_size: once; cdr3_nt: TGTGCTAGTGCCCTTTTGGGAGGGGACGAAAAACTGTTTTTT; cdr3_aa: CASALLGGDEKLFF
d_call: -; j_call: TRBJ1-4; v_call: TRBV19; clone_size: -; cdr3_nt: TGTGCCAGTAGTATGGCCGCCGATGCGGGAAAACTGTTTTTT; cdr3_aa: CASSMAADAGKLFF
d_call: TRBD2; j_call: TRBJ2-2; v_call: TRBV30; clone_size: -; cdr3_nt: TGTGCCTGGAGTAGCTGGGGGGGTTTCACCGGGGAGCTGTTTTTT; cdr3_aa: CAWSSWGGFTGELFF
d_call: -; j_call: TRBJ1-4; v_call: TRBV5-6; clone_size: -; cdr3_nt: TGTGCCAGCAGCCTTGGGACGTCTAATGAAAAACTGTTTTTT; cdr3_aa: CASSLGTSNEKLFF
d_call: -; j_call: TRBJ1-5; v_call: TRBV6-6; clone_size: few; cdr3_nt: TGTGCCAGCAGTTACGGGCGGGGAGGGGGCAATCAGCCCCAGCATTTT; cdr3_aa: CASSYGRGGGNQPQHF
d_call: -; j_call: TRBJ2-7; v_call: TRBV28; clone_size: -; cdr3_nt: TGTGCCAGCAGTCCGAGTAGTACCCGCTACGAGCAGTACTTC; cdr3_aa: CASSPSSTRYEQYF
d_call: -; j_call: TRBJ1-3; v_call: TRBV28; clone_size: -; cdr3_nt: TGTGCCAGCAGAGCTACAACACCTTCGGGCTTCGGAAACACCATATATTTT; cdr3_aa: CASRATTPSGFGNTIYF
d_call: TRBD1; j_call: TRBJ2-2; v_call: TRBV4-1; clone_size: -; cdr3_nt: TGCGCCAGCAGCCAAGATCGAGGGGGCCTAATGAACACCGGGGAGCTGTTTTTT; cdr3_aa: CASSQDRGGLMNTGELFF
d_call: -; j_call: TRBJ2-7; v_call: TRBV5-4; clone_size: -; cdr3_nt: TGTGCCAGCAGCATGGAGGGATTCTCCTACGAGCAGTACTTC; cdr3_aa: CASSMEGFSYEQYF
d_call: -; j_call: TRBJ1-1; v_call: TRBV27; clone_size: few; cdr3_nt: TGTGCCAGCAGTTTTCGTCCTCAATCCCCAATCTCCTTT; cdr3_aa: CASSFRPQSPISF
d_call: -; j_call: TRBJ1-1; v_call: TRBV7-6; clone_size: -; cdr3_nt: TGTGCCAGCAGCTCAATTATCGGGGGAGATGACACTGAAGCTTTCTTT; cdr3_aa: CASSSIIGGDDTEAFF
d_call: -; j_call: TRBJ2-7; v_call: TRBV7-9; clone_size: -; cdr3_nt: TGTGCCAGCAGCTTAGTGAACGGGTACGAGCAGTACTTC; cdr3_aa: CASSLVNGYEQYF
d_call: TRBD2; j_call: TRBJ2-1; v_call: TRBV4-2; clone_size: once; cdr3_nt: TGTGCCAGCAGCCAACAAGGGACTAGCGGCTCCTACAATGAGCAGTTCTTC; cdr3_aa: CASSQQGTSGSYNEQFF
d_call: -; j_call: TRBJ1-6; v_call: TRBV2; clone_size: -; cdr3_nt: TGTGCCAGCAGTGATTGGGGTCCTAATTCACCCCTCCACTTT; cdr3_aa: CASSDWGPNSPLHF
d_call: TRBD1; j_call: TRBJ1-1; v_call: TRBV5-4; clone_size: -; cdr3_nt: TGTGCCAGCAGCCCCTTGGACAGGGTGGGACAGAACACTGAAGCTTTCTTT; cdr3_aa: CASSPLDRVGQNTEAFF
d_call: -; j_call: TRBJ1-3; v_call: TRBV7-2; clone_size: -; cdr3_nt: TGTGCCAGCAGCTTATCGGCGAGCTCTGGAAACACCATATATTTT; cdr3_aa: CASSLSASSGNTIYF
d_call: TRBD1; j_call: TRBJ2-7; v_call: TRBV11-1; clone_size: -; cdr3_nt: TGTGCCAGCAGCGCGACAGGGCACGAGCAGTACTTC; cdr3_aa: CASSATGHEQYF
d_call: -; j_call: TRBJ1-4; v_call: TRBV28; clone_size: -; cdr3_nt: TGTGCCAGCAGTTTTAGGGTAGGAGAAAAACTGTTTTTT; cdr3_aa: CASSFRVGEKLFF
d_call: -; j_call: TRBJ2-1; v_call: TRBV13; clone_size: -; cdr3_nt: TGTGCCAGCAGCGACTTTACAGGGATTGAGCAGTTCTTC; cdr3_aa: CASSDFTGIEQFF
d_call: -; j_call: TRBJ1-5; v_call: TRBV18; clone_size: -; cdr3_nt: TGTGCCAGCTCACCAGGTCCAGGGAGGAGTACAGAACAGCCCCAGCATTTT; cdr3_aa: CASSPGPGRSTEQPQHF
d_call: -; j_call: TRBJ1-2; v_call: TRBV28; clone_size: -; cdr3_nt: TGTGCCAGCAGACCCGGACTGAGCGGCACCTACAACGTTTTAGGTTATGGCTACACCTTC; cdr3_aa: CASRPGLSGTYNVLGYGYTF
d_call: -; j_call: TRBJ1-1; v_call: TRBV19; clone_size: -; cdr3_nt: TGTGCCAGTAGCGATTACGGGAACACTGAAGCTTTCTTT; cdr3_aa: CASSDYGNTEAFF
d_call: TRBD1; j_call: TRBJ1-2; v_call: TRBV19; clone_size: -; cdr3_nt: TGTGCCAGTAGTTTCCCCGGGACAGGGGTCGGCTACACCTTC; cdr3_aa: CASSFPGTGVGYTF
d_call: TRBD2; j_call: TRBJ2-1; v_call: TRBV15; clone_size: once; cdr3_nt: TGTGCCACCAGCAGAGGACTAGCGGAAACCAATGAGCAGTTCTTC; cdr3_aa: CATSRGLAETNEQFF
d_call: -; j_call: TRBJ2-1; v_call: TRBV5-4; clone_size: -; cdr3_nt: TGTGCCAGCAGGAAGGGGGGCTCATCCTACAATGAGCAGTTCTTC; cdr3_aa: CASRKGGSSYNEQFF
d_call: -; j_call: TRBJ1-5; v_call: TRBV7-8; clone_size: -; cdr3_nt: TGTGCCAGCAGCTTAGGTGGGGGGATTAATCAGCCCCAGCATTTT; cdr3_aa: CASSLGGGINQPQHF
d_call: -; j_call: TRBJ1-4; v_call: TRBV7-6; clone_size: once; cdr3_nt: TGTGCCAGCAGCTTTGGAGAAAAACTGTTTTTT; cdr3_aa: CASSFGEKLFF
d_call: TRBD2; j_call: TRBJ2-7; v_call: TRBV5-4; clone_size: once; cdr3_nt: TGTGCCAGCAGCGAAGGGACTAGCGTCTACGAGCAGTACTTC; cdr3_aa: CASSEGTSVYEQYF
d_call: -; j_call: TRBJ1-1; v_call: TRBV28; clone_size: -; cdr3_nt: TGTGCCAGCAGTTCCCCTGGGGCGGGGGATGCTTTCTTT; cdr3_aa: CASSSPGAGDAFF
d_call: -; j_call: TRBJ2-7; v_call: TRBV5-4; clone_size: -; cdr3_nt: TGTGCCAGCAGCCAGGGTTTCCACGAGCAGTACTTC; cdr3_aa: CASSQGFHEQYF
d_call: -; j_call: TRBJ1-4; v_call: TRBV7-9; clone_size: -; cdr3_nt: TGTGCCTCCTCCGACACAATGCTTTCAACTAATGAAAAACTGTTTTTT; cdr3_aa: CASSDTMLSTNEKLFF
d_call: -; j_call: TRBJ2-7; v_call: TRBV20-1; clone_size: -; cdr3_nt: TGCAGTGCTCCTCTATCCGGAGAGCAGTACTTC; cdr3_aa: CSAPLSGEQYF
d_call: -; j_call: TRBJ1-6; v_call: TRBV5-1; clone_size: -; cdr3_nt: TGCGCCAGCAGCTTGGGGACTGCCCGAAATTCACCCCTCCACTTT; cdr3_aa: CASSLGTARNSPLHF
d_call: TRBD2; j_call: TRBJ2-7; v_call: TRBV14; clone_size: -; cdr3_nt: TGTGCCAGCAGCCAAAGCGGGGGGGACTACGAGCAGTACTTC; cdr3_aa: CASSQSGGDYEQYF
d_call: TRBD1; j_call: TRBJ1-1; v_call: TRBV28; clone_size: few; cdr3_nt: TGTGCCAGCAGTACCAGCTTACAGGGGCTTGAAGCTTTCTTT; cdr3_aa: CASSTSLQGLEAFF
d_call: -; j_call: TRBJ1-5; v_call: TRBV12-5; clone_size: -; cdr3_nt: TGTGCTAGTGGTTTGGTACAAGGGCACCAGCCCCAGCATTTT; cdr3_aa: CASGLVQGHQPQHF
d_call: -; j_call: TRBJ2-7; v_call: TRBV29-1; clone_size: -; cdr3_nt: TGCAGCGCCTTAATAGGCAGGGGCTACGAGCAGTACTTC; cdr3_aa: CSALIGRGYEQYF
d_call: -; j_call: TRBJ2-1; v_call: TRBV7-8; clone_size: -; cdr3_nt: TGTGCCAGCACCGGGGGGCACGGGAGCTCCTACAATGAGCAGTTCTTC; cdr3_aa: CASTGGHGSSYNEQFF
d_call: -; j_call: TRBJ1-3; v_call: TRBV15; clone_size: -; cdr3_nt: TGTGCCACTTCCCCGGCCGGAAACACCATATATTTT; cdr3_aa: CATSPAGNTIYF
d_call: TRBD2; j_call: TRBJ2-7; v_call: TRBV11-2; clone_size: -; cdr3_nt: TGTGCCAGCAGCTTAGTAGCGGGGGGCCCCTCCTACGAGCAGTACTTC; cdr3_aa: CASSLVAGGPSYEQYF
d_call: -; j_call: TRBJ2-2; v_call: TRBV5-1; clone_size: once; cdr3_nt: TGCGCCAGCAGCTTGGCCAACCCAATGGACACCGGGGAGCTGTTTTTT; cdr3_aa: CASSLANPMDTGELFF